A single sample gave rise to the 10 T cell receptor beta chains below, sequenced in a study of post-analysis software for immune sequencing data. Study results and caveats: Four to six TRBV segments were more frequent in patients than controls; TRBV5-6, TRBV5-1 and TRBV20-1 belonged to this group.

These TCRs' antigens remain unknown. Included in the TCR beta cDNA libraries were unique molecular identifiers. TCRdb analysed the PCR reads with MiXCR anew, one entry per CDR3 protein. The table shows some 800,000 distinct CDR3 sequences, with approximately 44% occurring only once. The sample taken for sequencing was blood. These receptors all come from a girl aged 10 to 17 with multiple sclerosis.

The J gene is TRBJ2-7, the V gene TRBV18, with D maybe TRBD2 (7 bases). CDR1 and CDR2 from the germline V gene are KGHSH and LQKENI. The CDR3 length is 18 residues. V was pared by 5 bases and J by 2 bases, with 25 bases between. The CDR3 DNA reads TGTGCCAGCTCAACCCGGGGGGCGGCGATATCGCACACCTACGAGCAGTACTTC. As protein: CASSTRGAAISHTYEQYF. The entire variable domain, with the rest obtained from reference TRBV18 and TRBJ2-7, is as follows: NAGVMQNPRHLVRRRGQEARLRCSPMKGHSHVYWYRQLPEEGLKFMVYLQKENIIDESGMPKERFSAEFPKEGPSILRIQQVVRGDSAAYFCASSTRGAAISHTYEQYFGPGTRLTVT.

This clonotype was seen a handful of times. The genes are TRBV9 and TRBJ2-1; 10 bases agree with TRBD2. The CDR3 is 18 amino acids. Germline loops: CDR1 SGDLS, CDR2 YYNGEE. Trimming took 0 bases from V and 7 from J; bases not matched to a gene: 13. The CDR3 DNA is TGTGCCAGCAGCGTAGGTCTAGCGGGAGTGAGGGGCGGGAATGAGCAGTTCTTC. Translation gives CASSVGLAGVRGGNEQFF.

The chain has TRBV2 and TRBJ2-5; D is unclear. The V end was cut by 0 bases, the J end by 2 bases, with 10 bases between. In germline, CDR1 is SNHLY, CDR2 FYNNEI. The CDR3 covers 15 residues. The CDR3 bases are TGTGCCAGCAGTGAAGCGCTTGGCAGGCAAGAGACCCAGTACTTC. Encoded protein: CASSEALGRQETQYF.

The rearrangement joins TRBV7-8 to TRBJ1-4; D is unresolved. The CDR3 contains 15 residues. Germline CDR1 and CDR2: SGHVS and FQNEAQ. V lost 5 bases to trimming and J lost 5 bases, with 15 bases between them. CDR3 nucleotides: TGTGCCAGCAGCCCCCGGACGGTCGAAAATGAAAAACTGTTTTTT. This translates into CASSPRTVENEKLFF.

Only a few counts were recorded for this clonotype. The CDR3 spells CASSLRLAGGLYNEQFF. Written as DNA, the CDR3 is TGTGCCAGCAGCCTCCGTCTAGCGGGAGGGCTGTACAATGAGCAGTTCTTC. The chain links TRBV7-8 to TRBJ2-1; 12 bases map to TRBD2. The germline V gene encodes CDR1 SGHVS and CDR2 FQNEAQ. The CDR3 consists of 17 residues. Trimming took 5 bases from V and 4 from J; bases not matched to a gene: 9. The full variable domain, with the rest looked up from reference TRBV7-8 and TRBJ2-1, is GAGVSQSPRYKVAKRGQDVALRCDPISGHVSLFWYQQALGQGPEFLTYFQNEAQLDKSGLPSDRFFAERPEGSVSTLKIQRTQQEDSAVYLCASSLRLAGGLYNEQFFGPGTRLTVL.

This clonotype was detected only a few times. The chain has TRBV29-1 and TRBJ2-1, with D tentatively TRBD2 (6 bases). CDR1 SQVTM and CDR2 ANQGSEA come from the germline V gene. V lost 7 bases to trimming and J lost 3 bases, with 22 bases between them. This CDR3 is built from 16 residues. For the CDR3, the DNA is TGCAGCGGGCACGGACCCGGGAGAGCGAACTACAATGAGCAGTTCTTC. Encoded protein: CSGHGPGRANYNEQFF.

The CDR3 sequence: CASSEASGGSGGYTF. DNA of the CDR3: TGTGCCAGCAGTGAAGCCTCGGGGGGCTCTGGCGGCTACACCTTC. The chain has TRBV6-1 and TRBJ1-2; TRBD1 is a possible D gene (6 bases). Per the germline V gene, CDR1 is MNHNS and CDR2 is SASEGT. V was cut by 0 bases and J by 8 bases, with 16 bases left in between. The CDR3 covers 15 residues.

The chain links TRBV4-2 to TRBJ2-7, with D possibly TRBD2 on 6 matching bases. V gave up 4 bases and J gave up 7 bases, with 17 bases separating them. Per the germline V gene, CDR1 is LGHNA and CDR2 is YNFKEQ. This CDR3 has 14 amino acids. CDR3 sequence reads: CASSPGPGSGEQYF. The DNA for the CDR3 is TGTGCCAGCAGCCCGGGACCCGGCAGCGGGGAGCAGTACTTC.

The sample holds one count of this clonotype. V gene TRBV5-5 combines with J gene TRBJ1-1, with D tentatively TRBD1 (5 bases). The CDR3 sequence is 15 residues long. Germline CDR1 is SGHKS and CDR2 is YYEKEE (reference sequence). Trimming cost V 4 bases and J 0 bases, with 13 bases left between them. CDR3 sequence: CASSPYQGLNTEAFF. The CDR3 DNA sequence: TGTGCCAGCAGCCCGTATCAGGGTTTGAACACTGAAGCTTTCTTT.

The chain carries TRBV2 and TRBJ2-3; D might be TRBD1 (5 bases). Looked up from germline, CDR1 is SNHLY and CDR2 is FYNNEI. The CDR3 has 16 residues. The V end was cut by 6 bases, the J end by 1 base, with 17 bases between. CDR3 nucleotide sequence: TGTGCCAGCAGAGGTCGCGGTCAGGGCGGCACAGATACGCAGTATTTT. This sequence encodes CASRGRGQGGTDTQYF.